This TCR beta chain is from a study of cytomegalovirus exposure and HLA in healthy donors. Study-wide results and limits: The authors judged a highly shared variant cluster likely a sequencing artifact.

Comments on this clone: Its target is unknown.

The PCR had 60 Vbeta and 13 Jbeta primers. This table comes from immunoSEQ multiplex PCR, and its TCRdb copy is limited to in-frame clones, with some not included. The repertoire holds some 200,000 clones, with just under 80% as singletons. Trimming took 4 bases from V and 3 from J, leaving 13 bases between them. The CDR3 totals 14 residues. Germline V gene lookup returns CDR1 GTSNPN and CDR2 SVGIG (reference sequence). The clonotype was recovered from a female donor in good health and CMV-seronegative. Sequencing was carried out using PBMCs. The chain combines TRBV30 with TRBJ2-1; D not certain. The chain's CDR3 is CAWMKSLLYNEQFF. Here the CDR3 DNA reads TGTGCCTGGATGAAGAGTTTACTCTACAATGAGCAGTTCTTC.